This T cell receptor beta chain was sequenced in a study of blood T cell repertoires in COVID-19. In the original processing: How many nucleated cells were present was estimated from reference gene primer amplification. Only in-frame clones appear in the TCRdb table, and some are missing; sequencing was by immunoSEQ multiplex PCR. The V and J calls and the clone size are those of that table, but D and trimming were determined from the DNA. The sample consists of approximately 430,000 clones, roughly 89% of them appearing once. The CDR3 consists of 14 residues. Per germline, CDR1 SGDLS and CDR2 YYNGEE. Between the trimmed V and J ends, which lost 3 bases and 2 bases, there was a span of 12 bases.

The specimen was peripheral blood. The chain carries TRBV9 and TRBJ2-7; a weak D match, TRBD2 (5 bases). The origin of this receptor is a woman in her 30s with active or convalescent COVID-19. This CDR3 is CASSAGLGPYEQYF. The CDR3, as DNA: TGTGCCAGCAGCGCAGGACTTGGCCCCTACGAGCAGTACTTC.